These 19 T cell receptor beta chains were all obtained from the same sample, sequenced in a study of CD8+ T cells in alopecia areata. Extracted from the samples, RNA was reverse transcribed into cDNA to serve as the sequencing template. The protocol was immunoSEQ multiplex PCR, while the TCRdb copy is restricted to in-frame clones and leaves out a portion. Of roughly 150,000 clones in the sample, 45% to 55% are singletons; the top ten hold just under 20%. The sample was CD8+ T cells sorted from blood, taken at week 0. These receptors all come from a human donor with alopecia areata.

Only a few counts were recorded for this clone. V and J are TRBV19 and TRBJ2-2; no clear D. V was cut by 4 bases and J by 10 bases, with 7 bases left in between. The CDR3 is made up of 11 amino acids. Germline V gene data show CDR1 as LNHDA and CDR2 as SQIVND (reference sequence). The CDR3 DNA is TGTGCCAGTAGTACCCCCCCGGAGCTGTTTTTT. Its translation is CASSTPPELFF.

V gene TRBV30 combines with J gene TRBJ1-2; D not resolved. V gave up 3 bases and J gave up 8 bases, with 16 bases separating them. Per germline, CDR1 GTSNPN and CDR2 SVGIG (reference sequence). The CDR3 extends over 13 amino acids. The CDR3 DNA follows: TGTGCCTGGAGCGAAACAGAACCGCGAGGCTACACCTTC. It encodes CAWSETEPRGYTF.

The chain couples TRBV29-1 to TRBJ1-5; TRBD1 matches at 8 bases. The CDR3 consists of 12 residues. V dropped 0 bases and J dropped 12; count of bases not matched to a gene: 4. Germline CDR1 reads SQVTM; CDR2 reads ANQGSEA. Written as DNA, the CDR3 is TGCAGCGTTGAAGATGACAGGGGCGGCCAGCATTTT. It specifies CSVEDDRGGQHF.

The sample holds one count of this clone. The V gene is TRBV11-2, the J gene TRBJ2-5; TRBD1 aligns across 11 bases. The CDR3 is made up of 16 amino acids. Losses at the gene ends were 5 bases for V and 5 bases for J; bases not matched to a gene: 10. The germline V gene encodes CDR1 SGHAT and CDR2 FQNNGV. This CDR3 is CASSPPRTGGNETQYF. Here the CDR3 DNA reads TGTGCCAGCAGCCCCCCCCGGACAGGGGGCAATGAGACCCAGTACTTC.

This clone has just one count. The rearrangement uses TRBV27 and TRBJ1-2; 7 bases align to TRBD1. Germline CDR1 is MNHEY and CDR2 is SMNVEV (reference sequence). V shed 3 bases, J shed 6 bases, and the junction held 7 bases outside the gene matches. This CDR3 is 14 amino acids long. The CDR3 DNA reads as TGTGCCAGCAGTTTGATGGGGACAGATCATGGCTACACCTTC. Translating it yields CASSLMGTDHGYTF.

The chain couples TRBV20-1 to TRBJ1-2, with D uncertain. The V and J ends lost 3 bases and 6 bases respectively, with 8 bases between them. The germline gives CDR1 DFQATT, CDR2 SNEGSKA (reference sequence). The CDR3 totals 11 residues. Here the CDR3 DNA reads TGCAGTGCTAGGCGGAGCGATGGCTACACCTTC. Its translation is CSARRSDGYTF.

CDR3 coding DNA: TGTGCCAGCAGCCAAGATGCCGCGGACAGACAAGCTTTCTTT. Its protein product is CASSQDAADRQAFF. J is TRBJ1-1 and V is TRBV4-2; maybe TRBD1 (6 bases). Trimming took 0 bases from V and 9 from J, leaving 14 bases between them. Per germline, CDR1 LGHNA and CDR2 YNFKEQ. The CDR3 is made up of 14 amino acids.

This chain uses TRBV4-3 with TRBJ2-3, with D perhaps TRBD2 (5 bases). The CDR3 covers 14 residues. Germline CDR1 is LGHNA and CDR2 is YSLEER. Trimming pared 0 bases from V and 4 bases from J, leaving 8 bases between. The CDR3 protein is CASSQELGADTQYF. Here the CDR3 DNA reads TGCGCCAGCAGCCAAGAACTAGGAGCAGATACGCAGTATTTT.

There are a few counts of this clone. This CDR3 reads CASSPLSTTYNEQFF. In DNA, the CDR3 is TGTGCCAGCAGCCCGCTGTCGACCACCTACAATGAGCAGTTCTTC. The chain carries TRBV9 and TRBJ2-1; the D is unclear. This CDR3 has 15 amino acids. Trimming took 4 bases from V and 2 from J, leaving 13 bases between them. The germline gives CDR1 SGDLS, CDR2 YYNGEE.

This clone was picked up a small number of times. The V gene is TRBV7-2, the J gene TRBJ2-7, with a tentative D call TRBD1 (6 bases). V gave up 6 bases and J gave up 2 bases, with 17 bases separating them. Germline V gene data show CDR1 as SGHTA and CDR2 as FQGNSA. CDR3 size: 15 residues. The CDR3 sequence is CASSFPGEGAYEQYF. The CDR3 bases are TGTGCCAGCAGTTTCCCCGGTGAGGGGGCCTACGAGCAGTACTTC.

This clone was observed a handful of times. This chain connects TRBV9 to TRBJ2-7; 10 nucleotides align to TRBD1. Trimming removed 2 bases from V and 1 base from J; junction bases left unmatched: 6. Germline values: CDR1 SGDLS, CDR2 YYNGEE. CDR3 length: 16 amino acids. The chain's CDR3 is CASSVGGTGVSYEQYF. The CDR3 DNA sequence: TGTGCCAGCAGCGTTGGTGGGACAGGGGTATCCTACGAGCAGTACTTC.

The chain employs TRBV15 and TRBJ2-1, with 11 positions matching TRBD2. CDR3 length: 14 residues. Germline-derived CDR1 and CDR2 are LNHNV and YYDKDF (reference sequence). V lost 9 bases, J lost 5 bases, and 6 bases stayed unmatched. The CDR3 nucleotides read TGTGCCACTGGACTAGCGGGCGAAGACAATGAGCAGTTCTTC. Protein sequence: CATGLAGEDNEQFF.

This clone showed up just a few times. V is TRBV14 and J is TRBJ1-4, with 7 bases that match TRBD1. Germline V CDR1 and CDR2: SGHDN, FVKESK. This CDR3 contains 14 residues. The V segment lost 5 bases and the J segment 5 bases; nucleotides outside the gene matches: 5. CDR3 nucleotides: TGTGCCAGCAGCGAGACAGGGAGAAATGAAAAACTGTTTTTT. Translation: CASSETGRNEKLFF.

This clone was counted between two and nine times. At the DNA level, this CDR3 is encoded by other sequences in the same sample as well. The V gene is TRBV5-6, the J gene TRBJ2-7; a weak D match, TRBD1 (6 bases). Germline CDR1 is SGHDT and CDR2 is YYEEEE. Trimming stripped 4 bases from V and 1 base from J, with 9 bases between. The CDR3 loop spans 13 amino acids. CDR3 DNA: TGTGCCAGCAGCACAGGACAGTCCTACGAGCAGTACTTC. Translation: CASSTGQSYEQYF. The whole variable domain, remainder taken from reference TRBV5-6 and TRBJ2-7, is DAGVTQSPTHLIKTRGQQVTLRCSPKSGHDTVSWYQQALGQGPQFIFQYYEEEERQRGNFPDRFSGHQFPNYSSELNVNALLLGDSALYLCASSTGQSYEQYFGPGTRLTVT.

The chain carries TRBV4-3 and TRBJ2-7; weak D call: TRBD2 (6 bases). Trimming removed 0 bases at V and 5 bases at J, with 14 bases between. CDR1 is LGHNA, CDR2 YSLEER, per germline. The CDR3 is 15 residues long. The CDR3 loop is CASSQDPAGSDEQYF. CDR3 in DNA: TGCGCCAGCAGCCAAGACCCGGCGGGGAGCGACGAGCAGTACTTC.

J is TRBJ1-2 and V is TRBV29-1, with D perhaps matching TRBD1 (5 bases). The CDR3 covers 14 residues. CDR1 SQVTM and CDR2 ANQGSEA come from the germline V gene. V was cut by 3 bases and J by 1 base, with 12 bases left in between. The CDR3 here is CSVDWDGYNYGYTF. CDR3 in DNA: TGCAGCGTTGACTGGGACGGCTATAACTATGGCTACACCTTC.

Regarding this clone: Because the CDR3 is missing its conserved closing phenylalanine or tryptophan, this is likely a read error. The DNA is omitted, as the CDR3 cannot be located on it reliably, and the CDR3 follows TCRdb's listing. The chain links TRBV6-6 to TRBJ1-2. The length of the CDR3 is 11 amino acids, counting both ends. Germline V CDR1 and CDR2: MNHNY, SVGAGI (reference sequence). The CDR3 sequence is CASRVAREVRI.

The V gene is TRBV25-1, the J gene TRBJ2-5, with D possibly TRBD1 on 6 matching bases. Germline CDR1 MGHDK, CDR2 SYGVNS. CDR3 size: 18 residues. Trimming removed 5 bases at V and 1 base at J, with 23 bases between. The CDR3 region has the DNA TGTGCCAGCAGTTTCCCCCGAGGACAGACAGATCTCCAAGAGACCCAGTACTTC. This codes for CASSFPRGQTDLQETQYF.

The chain recombines TRBV2 with TRBJ1-5, with D possibly TRBD1 on 6 matching bases. The CDR3 has 12 residues. Germline V gene sequence: CDR1 SNHLY, CDR2 FYNNEI. Trimming left V 8 bases short and J 3 bases short, with 8 bases between. In DNA form, the CDR3 reads TGTGCCAGCCAGGGGTACAATCAGCCCCAGCATTTT. As protein: CASQGYNQPQHF.